These T cell receptor beta chains were read from a single sample in a study of blood T cells in healthy people across ages. TCRdb processed the 5' RACE reads anew with MiXCR; each CDR3 protein has one entry. The sample lists 650,000 to 1,000,000 distinct CDR3 sequences; 36% were seen once. Input material: blood. The source is a man aged 18 to 29 in good health. CDR3s include the opening cysteine and the closing phenylalanine or tryptophan. Each record gives: V gene, J gene, D gene, CDR3 length, clone size, CDR3 DNA, CDR3 protein. A D gene is named only where the DNA matches it firmly. Size tells how often a clone was seen (once, few, many) or the class of an expanded clone, and some rows leave it out.

v_call: TRBV5-6
j_call: TRBJ2-4
d_call: -
cdr3_length: 15
clone_size: -
cdr3_nt: TGTGCCAGCAACGTGGAGGGGCTAGCCAAAAACATTAAGTACTTC
cdr3_aa: CASNVEGLAKNIKYF

v_call: TRBV7-2
j_call: TRBJ2-3
d_call: -
cdr3_length: 14
clone_size: few
cdr3_nt: TGTGCCAGCAGCTTAGTGGCGCGCACAGATACGCAGTATTTT
cdr3_aa: CASSLVARTDTQYF

v_call: TRBV20-1
j_call: TRBJ2-1
d_call: -
cdr3_length: 13
clone_size: -
cdr3_nt: TGCAGTGCCGGCCTTAGCTCCTACAATGAGCAGTTCTTC
cdr3_aa: CSAGLSSYNEQFF

v_call: TRBV6-2/TRBV6-3
j_call: TRBJ1-5
d_call: -
cdr3_length: 18
clone_size: few
cdr3_nt: TGTGCCAGCAGTTACGAACACCCCAGCGGGTCTAACAATCAGCCCCAGCATTTT
cdr3_aa: CASSYEHPSGSNNQPQHF

v_call: TRBV7-6
j_call: TRBJ2-5
d_call: -
cdr3_length: 16
clone_size: -
cdr3_nt: TGTGCCAGCAGCTCTGAGGGGGCGGGACCCCAAGAGACCCAGTACTTC
cdr3_aa: CASSSEGAGPQETQYF

v_call: TRBV20-1
j_call: TRBJ1-1
d_call: TRBD1
cdr3_length: 15
clone_size: few
cdr3_nt: TGCAGTGCTAGAGCTGGACAGGGGTTAAACACTGAAGCTTTCTTT
cdr3_aa: CSARAGQGLNTEAFF

v_call: TRBV7-9
j_call: TRBJ2-2
d_call: -
cdr3_length: 12
clone_size: -
cdr3_nt: TGTGCCAGCAGCTTGAACAGCGGGGAGCTGTTTTTT
cdr3_aa: CASSLNSGELFF

v_call: TRBV7-2
j_call: TRBJ2-1
d_call: TRBD2
cdr3_length: 13
clone_size: many
cdr3_nt: TGTGCCAGCAGCTTGGCCGGGGGGGATGAGCAGTTCTTC
cdr3_aa: CASSLAGGDEQFF

v_call: TRBV18
j_call: TRBJ2-3
d_call: TRBD2
cdr3_length: 17
clone_size: -
cdr3_nt: TGTGCCAGCTCACCAACCCTCCGGCAGCGGGACACAGATACGCAGTATTTT
cdr3_aa: CASSPTLRQRDTDTQYF

v_call: TRBV14
j_call: TRBJ1-4
d_call: TRBD1
cdr3_length: 15
clone_size: -
cdr3_nt: TGTGCCAGCGGCAGGGGGCTCGCAACTAATGAAAAACTGTTTTTT
cdr3_aa: CASGRGLATNEKLFF

v_call: TRBV20-1
j_call: TRBJ2-3
d_call: -
cdr3_length: 17
clone_size: few
cdr3_nt: TGCAGTGCTAGAGATCGAGGACAGCTGGGGGCGGGGGATACGCAGTATTTT
cdr3_aa: CSARDRGQLGAGDTQYF

v_call: TRBV11-2
j_call: TRBJ2-7
d_call: -
cdr3_length: 17
clone_size: few
cdr3_nt: TGTGCCAGCAGGCGTTCTCCCCAGTCTAGCTATTTCTACGAGCAGTACTTC
cdr3_aa: CASRRSPQSSYFYEQYF

v_call: TRBV27
j_call: TRBJ2-1
d_call: -
cdr3_length: 13
clone_size: many
cdr3_nt: TGTGCCAGCGCGTTGCGGACCTACAATGAGCAGTTCTTC
cdr3_aa: CASALRTYNEQFF

v_call: TRBV12-3/TRBV12-4
j_call: TRBJ2-5
d_call: TRBD2
cdr3_length: 14
clone_size: -
cdr3_nt: TGTGCCAGCAGCCCGGACCCGGGAGGGGAGACCCAGTACTTC
cdr3_aa: CASSPDPGGETQYF

v_call: TRBV14
j_call: TRBJ1-4
d_call: -
cdr3_length: 14
clone_size: -
cdr3_nt: TGTGCCAGCAGCTACGCCATGGGTGGTGAAAAACTGTTTTTT
cdr3_aa: CASSYAMGGEKLFF

v_call: TRBV2
j_call: TRBJ2-1
d_call: -
cdr3_length: 16
clone_size: -
cdr3_nt: TGTGCCAGCAGGGCCCCAGCGGGACAGGTAAACAATGAGCAGTTCTTC
cdr3_aa: CASRAPAGQVNNEQFF

v_call: TRBV20-1
j_call: TRBJ2-1
d_call: -
cdr3_length: 14
clone_size: -
cdr3_nt: TGCAGTGCTAGATTATCTAGTAGCCTCAATGAGCAGTTCTTC
cdr3_aa: CSARLSSSLNEQFF

v_call: TRBV6-6
j_call: TRBJ2-1
d_call: -
cdr3_length: 15
clone_size: -
cdr3_nt: TGTGCCAGCAGTTACGGCGGGACAGCAAACAATGAGCAGTTCTTC
cdr3_aa: CASSYGGTANNEQFF

v_call: TRBV4-3
j_call: TRBJ2-2
d_call: TRBD1
cdr3_length: 16
clone_size: -
cdr3_nt: TGCGCCAGCAGCCCACTAAGGGGGCGCCTGTCCGGGGAGCTGTTTTTT
cdr3_aa: CASSPLRGRLSGELFF

v_call: TRBV5-1
j_call: TRBJ2-3
d_call: -
cdr3_length: 17
clone_size: -
cdr3_nt: TGCGCCAGCAGCTTGGGGGGACTGCGTTCTAGCACAGATACGCAGTATTTT
cdr3_aa: CASSLGGLRSSTDTQYF

v_call: TRBV5-1
j_call: TRBJ1-5
d_call: -
cdr3_length: 15
clone_size: -
cdr3_nt: TGCGCCAGCAGCTTTACAGGGAATGGCAATCAGCCCCAGCATTTT
cdr3_aa: CASSFTGNGNQPQHF

v_call: TRBV20-1
j_call: TRBJ2-1
d_call: -
cdr3_length: 14
clone_size: -
cdr3_nt: TGCAGGGCTAGAGGAGGGGGAGAAGTAAATGAGCAGTTCTTC
cdr3_aa: CRARGGGEVNEQFF

v_call: TRBV3-1
j_call: TRBJ2-1
d_call: -
cdr3_length: 17
clone_size: many
cdr3_nt: TGTGCCAGCAGCCAAGAAGGATACTACGGCATCTACAATGAGCAGTTCTTC
cdr3_aa: CASSQEGYYGIYNEQFF

v_call: TRBV4-3
j_call: TRBJ1-2
d_call: -
cdr3_length: 13
clone_size: few
cdr3_nt: TGCGCCAGCAGCCAAGACCGAGGGACCGGCTACACCTTC
cdr3_aa: CASSQDRGTGYTF

v_call: TRBV15
j_call: TRBJ2-1
d_call: TRBD1
cdr3_length: 18
clone_size: -
cdr3_nt: TGTGCCACCAGCAGAGATCCTATGTCAGGGGGCGCTTGGAATGAGCAGTTCTTC
cdr3_aa: CATSRDPMSGGAWNEQFF

v_call: TRBV3-1
j_call: TRBJ1-1
d_call: -
cdr3_length: 15
clone_size: -
cdr3_nt: TGTGCCAGCAGCCAAGATGCCGGGATTGGAACTGAAGCTTTCTTT
cdr3_aa: CASSQDAGIGTEAFF

v_call: TRBV12-3/TRBV12-4
j_call: TRBJ2-7
d_call: TRBD1
cdr3_length: 12
clone_size: -
cdr3_nt: TGTGCCAGCAGCCCTGACAGGGTAGGGCAGTACTTC
cdr3_aa: CASSPDRVGQYF